The 24 T cell receptor beta chains below come from one sample, sequenced in a study of T cell repertoires in cytomegalovirus infection. TCRdb fed the reads into MiXCR, producing one record per CDR3 protein. The sample holds 200,000 or so distinct CDR3 sequences, 28% seen once. Specimen: PBMCs. All receptors come from a human donor in good health (CMV status not recorded). Some clones in this sample may be carry-over from other donors' samples.

This chain uses TRBV5-5 with TRBJ1-1; 9 nucleotides match TRBD1. The CDR3 length is 14 residues. V was clipped by 3 bases and J by 5 bases; unmatched bases: 5. Germline V gene data show CDR1 as SGHKS and CDR2 as YYEKEE (reference sequence). CDR3 nucleotides: TGTGCCAGCAGCTCTGACAGGGGGTGGACTGAAGCTTTCTTT. It is translated as CASSSDRGWTEAFF. Drawing the rest from reference TRBV5-5 and TRBJ1-1, the complete variable domain is DAGVTQSPTHLIKTRGQQVTLRCSPISGHKSVSWYQQVLGQGPQFIFQYYEKEERGRGNFPDRFSARQFPNYSSELNVNALLLGDSALYLCASSSDRGWTEAFFGQGTRLTVV.

The chain is built from TRBV5-6 and TRBJ2-7, with D perhaps matching TRBD2 (6 bases). Germline V CDR1 and CDR2: SGHDT, YYEEEE. Between the trimmed V and J ends, which lost 6 bases and 3 bases, there was a span of 16 bases. The CDR3 runs to 14 residues. CDR3 protein: CASKETAGFYEQYF. The CDR3 bases are TGTGCCAGCAAGGAGACAGCGGGTTTCTACGAGCAGTACTTC. The entire variable domain, with the rest obtained from reference TRBV5-6 and TRBJ2-7, is as follows: DAGVTQSPTHLIKTRGQQVTLRCSPKSGHDTVSWYQQALGQGPQFIFQYYEEEERQRGNFPDRFSGHQFPNYSSELNVNALLLGDSALYLCASKETAGFYEQYFGPGTRLTVT.

The chain recombines TRBV6-6 with TRBJ1-1; D gene unclear. CDR3 length equals 13 residues. The V end was cut by 11 bases, the J end by 3 bases, with 16 bases between. CDR1 MNHNY and CDR2 SVGAGI come from the germline V gene (reference sequence). The CDR3 DNA follows: TGTGCCGGCGCGCCGGGCGGGGACACTGAAGCTTTCTTT. It encodes CAGAPGGDTEAFF.

There are a few counts of this clonotype. The rearrangement joins TRBV6-6 to TRBJ2-2; unclear D gene. The CDR3 runs to 12 residues. Between the trimmed V and J ends, which lost 5 bases and 8 bases, there was a span of 9 bases. Germline assignment: CDR1 MNHNY and CDR2 SVGAGI (reference sequence). The CDR3 bases are TGTGCCAGCAGTGCCGTTTCAGGGGAGCTGTTTTTT. This encodes CASSAVSGELFF.

This clonotype appeared a few times. The chain employs TRBV6-1 and TRBJ2-7; D gene unclear. Germline CDR1 and CDR2: MNHNS and SASEGT. V lost 5 bases, J lost 5 bases, and 7 bases lay in between. The CDR3 has 11 residues. CDR3 amino acids: CASSMVHEQYF. CDR3 nucleotides: TGTGCCAGCAGTATGGTCCACGAGCAGTACTTC.

This clonotype showed up many times. This chain links TRBV11-2 with TRBJ1-6, with D possibly being TRBD1 (5 bases). The CDR3 is 15 amino acids. Trimming removed 1 base at V and 7 bases at J, with 11 bases between. Germline V CDR1 and CDR2: SGHAT, FQNNGV. CDR3 amino acids: CASSLGAGHNSPLHF. CDR3 nucleotide sequence: TGTGCCAGCAGCTTAGGTGCAGGGCACAATTCACCCCTCCACTTT.

The chain has TRBV12-3 or TRBV12-4 and TRBJ1-6; D is ambiguous. The CDR3 runs to 13 residues. The V and J ends lost 5 bases and 8 bases respectively, with 10 bases between them. CDR3 sequence: CASSSDGYSPLHF. CDR3 nucleotides: TGTGCCAGCAGTAGCGACGGATATTCACCCCTCCACTTT.

The rearrangement uses TRBV12-3 or TRBV12-4 and TRBJ1-2; D call uncertain. CDR3 length equals 12 residues. Between the trimmed V and J ends, which lost 6 bases and 7 bases, there was a span of 12 bases. The CDR3 here is CASSTGEGGYTF. The CDR3 nucleotides are TGTGCCAGCAGCACGGGAGAAGGTGGCTACACCTTC.

This clonotype was detected only once. J is TRBJ2-5 and V is TRBV7-6, with TRBD1 as a possible D gene (5 bases). The CDR3 has 13 amino acids. The V gene's germline CDR1 is SGHVS and CDR2 FNYEAQ. The CDR3, as DNA: TGTGCTAGCTCTAGACAGTTACAAGAGACCCAGTACTTC. Its protein is CASSRQLQETQYF.

The V gene is TRBV19, the J gene TRBJ1-2, with 7 nucleotides matching TRBD1. This CDR3 contains 15 residues. Per the germline V gene, CDR1 is LNHDA and CDR2 is SQIVND (reference sequence). V dropped 0 bases and J dropped 6; count of bases not matched to a gene: 7. The CDR3 DNA is TGTGCCAGTAGTATAGATCAAAAGGGGGCGAATGGCTACACCTTC. It is translated as CASSIDQKGANGYTF.

The chain employs TRBV29-1 and TRBJ1-5; D possibly corresponds to TRBD1 (6 bases). V lost 5 bases and J 4 bases, leaving 9 bases between the germline ends. The germline V gene encodes CDR1 SQVTM and CDR2 ANQGSEA. The CDR3 runs to 12 residues. As DNA, the CDR3 is TGCAGCGTTTGGGGGGCTAATCAGCCCCAGCATTTT. Translated, it gives CSVWGANQPQHF.

The chain is built from TRBV6-8 and TRBJ2-5, with D possibly TRBD1 on 5 matching bases. This CDR3 has 13 amino acids. Trimming shortened V by 5 bases and J by 2 bases, and 9 bases separated the two germline ends. The germline V gene encodes CDR1 MNHGY and CDR2 SAAAGT. The CDR3: CASSRTGQETQYF. CDR3 bases: TGTGCCAGCAGTCGTACAGGTCAAGAGACCCAGTACTTC.

This chain links TRBV6-5 with TRBJ1-1; D gene unclear. V was trimmed by 6 bases and J by 1 base, leaving 12 bases between them. The CDR3 has 14 amino acids. Per the germline V gene, CDR1 is MNHEY and CDR2 is SVGAGI. The chain's CDR3 is CASRSSVKNTEAFF. CDR3 DNA sequence: TGTGCCAGCAGATCCTCGGTCAAGAACACTGAAGCTTTCTTT.

V gene TRBV6-4 combines with J gene TRBJ2-2; D unresolved. This CDR3 is built from 14 residues. The germline V and J ends were trimmed by 3 bases and 5 bases, with 10 bases remaining between them. The germline CDR1 and CDR2 sequences are MRHNA and SNTAGT. In DNA form, the CDR3 reads TGTGCCAGCAGTGAGCACATGCGGACCGGGGAGCTGTTTTTT. It codes for CASSEHMRTGELFF.

This rearrangement joins TRBV7-2 to TRBJ1-2; D is unclear. The V gene's germline CDR1 is SGHTA and CDR2 FQGNSA. V lost 1 base, J lost 2 bases, and 8 bases lay in between. This CDR3 region has 14 residues. The CDR3 region has the DNA TGTGCCAGCAGCTTAGAACGAGGCAACTATGGCTACACCTTC. Its translation: CASSLERGNYGYTF.

This clonotype showed up just a few times. The genes are TRBV6-2 or TRBV6-3 and TRBJ1-1, with D perhaps matching TRBD1 (5 bases). This CDR3 has 14 amino acids. CDR1 and CDR2 from the germline V gene are MNHEY and SVGEGT. V was trimmed by 2 bases and J by 1 base, leaving 8 bases between them. The CDR3 reads CASSYGTQNTEAFF. As DNA, the CDR3 is TGTGCCAGCAGTTACGGGACTCAGAACACTGAAGCTTTCTTT.

This clonotype has only a few counts. J is TRBJ2-7 and V is TRBV5-1; D is unclear. Between the trimmed V and J ends, which lost 3 bases and 2 bases, there was a span of 12 bases. Per germline, CDR1 SGHRS and CDR2 YFSETQ. The CDR3 is 14 residues long. CDR3 coding DNA: TGCGCCAGCAGCTCAAAAGGGATGACCTACGAGCAGTACTTC. Protein product: CASSSKGMTYEQYF.

The table lists this clonotype with a few counts. Sequence at one end of the junction differs from germline and may be a read error. The CDR3 loop reads CASSLAGELFF. The DNA of the CDR3 is TGTGCCAGCAGCCTAGCGGGGGAGCTGTTTTTT. The chain is built from TRBV7-9 and TRBJ2-2, with TRBD2 as a possible D gene (6 bases). The length of the CDR3 is 11 residues. CDR1 and CDR2 (germline): SEHNR, FQNEAQ (reference sequence). Combining the CDR3 with reference TRBV7-9 and TRBJ2-2 gives the whole variable domain DTGVSQNPRHKITKRGQNVTFRCDPISEHNRLYWYRQTLGQGPEFLTYFQNEAQLEKSRLLSDRFSAERPKGSFSTLEIQRTEQGDSAMYLCASSLAGELFFGEGSRLTVL.

This rearrangement joins TRBV9 to TRBJ2-3; D gene ambiguous. The CDR3 length is 17 residues. Germline CDR1 SGDLS, CDR2 YYNGEE. V lost 4 bases and J 0 bases, leaving 18 bases between the germline ends. CDR3 sequence reads: CASSPPADADSTDTQYF. Here the CDR3 DNA reads TGTGCCAGCAGCCCCCCCGCCGACGCCGATAGCACAGATACGCAGTATTTT.

This clonotype was counted at least ten times. The chain recombines TRBV11-2 with TRBJ1-5; D gene unclear. The V end was cut by 5 bases, the J end by 7 bases, with 15 bases between. The CDR3 contains 14 residues. Germline V lookup: CDR1 SGHAT, CDR2 FQNNGV. This chain's CDR3 is CASSPDGLGQPQHF. In DNA, the CDR3 is TGTGCCAGCAGCCCGGACGGATTGGGCCAGCCCCAGCATTTT.

The V gene is TRBV29-1, the J gene TRBJ2-5; D is uncertain. CDR3 length equals 12 residues. The V end was cut by 3 bases, the J end by 2 bases, with 7 bases between. Germline assignment: CDR1 SQVTM and CDR2 ANQGSEA. CDR3 in amino acids: CSVEKGQETQYF. CDR3 nucleotide sequence: TGCAGCGTTGAGAAGGGACAAGAGACCCAGTACTTC.

The chain couples TRBV12-3 or TRBV12-4 to TRBJ1-1, with 7 bases lining up with TRBD1. CDR3 length: 12 residues. Trimming took 3 bases from V and 6 from J; bases not matched to a gene: 1. The CDR3 bases are TGTGCCAGCAGTTTCAGGGGGGCTGAAGCTTTCTTT. This sequence encodes CASSFRGAEAFF.

The rearrangement links TRBV6-5 to TRBJ1-6; D ambiguous. V was cut by 6 bases and J by 7 bases, with 22 bases left in between. Germline V gives CDR1 MNHEY, CDR2 SVGAGI. The length of the CDR3 is 17 residues. CDR3 nucleotide sequence: TGTGCCAGCAGCTCTTACGGCTGGGCGGAAAGGAATTCACCCCTCCACTTT. Translated: CASSSYGWAERNSPLHF.

The chain couples TRBV11-2 to TRBJ2-1, with D possibly TRBD2 on 6 matching bases. The CDR3 length is 17 residues. Between the trimmed V and J ends, which lost 3 bases and 4 bases, there was a span of 19 bases. The V gene's germline CDR1 is SGHAT and CDR2 FQNNGV. The CDR3 region has the DNA TGTGCCAGCAGCTTTCGGGGCGTCACTAGCCAGTACAATGAGCAGTTCTTC. Its translation is CASSFRGVTSQYNEQFF.